This TCR beta chain is drawn from a study of blood T cell repertoires in COVID-19. Study-level information: Whether acute or convalescent, the COVID-19 samples came from the United States, Italy and Spain. The cDNA or gDNA used as material had been derived from T cells, B-cell-depleted T cells, or PBMCs.

Germline lookup yields CDR1 LGHNA and CDR2 YSLEER. The CDR3 is made up of 15 amino acids. With 4 bases removed from V and 5 bases from J, the gap between germline ends came to 17 bases. In the source study's methods: Estimates of nucleated cell counts were drawn from the amplification of reference gene primers. Data came from immunoSEQ multiplex PCR; TCRdb stores just in-frame clones and leaves some out. V, J and clone size are those of that table, while D and trimming were read from the DNA. Here the sample spans about 63,000 clones, around three quarters being singletons. Sample: peripheral blood. This chain uses TRBV4-3 with TRBJ2-5; tentative D call: TRBD2 (6 bases). The origin of this receptor is a human donor in a cohort sampled during active COVID-19. The CDR3 region is CASSPSLGGSETQYF. The CDR3 DNA is TGCGCCAGCAGCCCCTCTTTGGGAGGAAGCGAGACCCAGTACTTC.